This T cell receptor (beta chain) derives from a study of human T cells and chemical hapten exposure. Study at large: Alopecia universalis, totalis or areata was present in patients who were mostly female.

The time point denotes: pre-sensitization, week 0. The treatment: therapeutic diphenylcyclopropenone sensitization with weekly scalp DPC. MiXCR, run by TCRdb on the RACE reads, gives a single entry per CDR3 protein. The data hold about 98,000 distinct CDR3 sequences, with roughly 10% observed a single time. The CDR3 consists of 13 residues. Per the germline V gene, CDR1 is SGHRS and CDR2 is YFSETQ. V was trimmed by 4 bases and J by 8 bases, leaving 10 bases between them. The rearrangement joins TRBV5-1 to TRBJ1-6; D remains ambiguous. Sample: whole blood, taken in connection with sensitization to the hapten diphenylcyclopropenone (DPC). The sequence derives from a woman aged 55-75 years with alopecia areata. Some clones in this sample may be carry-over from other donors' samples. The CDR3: CASSRGLDSPLHF. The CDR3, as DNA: TGCGCCAGCAGCAGAGGCCTAGATTCACCCCTCCACTTT.